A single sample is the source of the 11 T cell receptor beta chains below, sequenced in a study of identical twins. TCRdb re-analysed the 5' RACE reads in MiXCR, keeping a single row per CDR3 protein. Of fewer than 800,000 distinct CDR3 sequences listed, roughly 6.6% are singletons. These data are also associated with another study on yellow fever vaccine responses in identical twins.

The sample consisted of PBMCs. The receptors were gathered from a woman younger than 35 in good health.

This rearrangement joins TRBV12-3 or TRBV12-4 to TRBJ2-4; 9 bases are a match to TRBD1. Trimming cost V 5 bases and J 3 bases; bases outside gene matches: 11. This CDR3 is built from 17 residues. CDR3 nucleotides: TGTGCCAGCAGTGGGGGCACAGGGGGCCGGGGCAAAAACATTCAGTACTTC. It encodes CASSGGTGGRGKNIQYF.

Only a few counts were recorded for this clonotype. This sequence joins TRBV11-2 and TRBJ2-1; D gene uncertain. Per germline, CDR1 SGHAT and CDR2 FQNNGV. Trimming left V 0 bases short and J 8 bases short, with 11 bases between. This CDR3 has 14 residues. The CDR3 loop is CASSLDTLLDEQFF. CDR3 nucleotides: TGTGCCAGCAGCTTAGATACCCTACTGGATGAGCAGTTCTTC.

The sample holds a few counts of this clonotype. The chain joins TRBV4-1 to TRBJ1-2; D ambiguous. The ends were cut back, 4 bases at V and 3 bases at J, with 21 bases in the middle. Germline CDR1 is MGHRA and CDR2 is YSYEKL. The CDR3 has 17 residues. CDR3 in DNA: TGCGCCAGCAGCCCCGCAAGCTGGCCTTCCGACGACTATGGCTACACCTTC. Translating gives CASSPASWPSDDYGYTF.

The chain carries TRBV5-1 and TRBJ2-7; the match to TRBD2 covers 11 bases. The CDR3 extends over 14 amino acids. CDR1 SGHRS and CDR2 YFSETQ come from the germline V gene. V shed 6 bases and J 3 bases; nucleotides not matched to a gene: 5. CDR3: CASNVGLAVYEQYF. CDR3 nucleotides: TGCGCCAGCAACGTGGGACTAGCGGTCTACGAGCAGTACTTC.

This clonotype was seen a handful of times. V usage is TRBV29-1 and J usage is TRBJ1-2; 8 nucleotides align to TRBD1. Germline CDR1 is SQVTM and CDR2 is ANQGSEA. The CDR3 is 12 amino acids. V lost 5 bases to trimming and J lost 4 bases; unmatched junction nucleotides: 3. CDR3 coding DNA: TGCAGCGTTCGCAGGGGGCCCTATGGCTACACCTTC. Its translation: CSVRRGPYGYTF.

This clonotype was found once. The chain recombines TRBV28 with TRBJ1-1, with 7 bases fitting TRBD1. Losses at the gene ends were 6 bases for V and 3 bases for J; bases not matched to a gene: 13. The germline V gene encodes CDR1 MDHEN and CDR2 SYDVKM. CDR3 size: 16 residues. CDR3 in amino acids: CASRTHLTGQHTEAFF. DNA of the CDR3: TGTGCCAGCAGAACCCACCTTACGGGACAGCACACTGAAGCTTTCTTT. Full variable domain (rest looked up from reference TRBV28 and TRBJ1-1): DVKVTQSSRYLVKRTGEKVFLECVQDMDHENMFWYRQDPGLGLRLIYFSYDVKMKEKGDIPEGYSVSREKKERFSLILESASTNQTSMYLCASRTHLTGQHTEAFFGQGTRLTVV.

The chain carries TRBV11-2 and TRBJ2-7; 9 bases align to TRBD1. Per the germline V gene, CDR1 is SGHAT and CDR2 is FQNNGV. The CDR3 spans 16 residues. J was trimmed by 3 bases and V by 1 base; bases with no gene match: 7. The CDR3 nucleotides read TGTGCCAGCAGCTTAGGCCCGGGACAGGGCCGCTACGAGCAGTACGTC. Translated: CASSLGPGQGRYEQYV.

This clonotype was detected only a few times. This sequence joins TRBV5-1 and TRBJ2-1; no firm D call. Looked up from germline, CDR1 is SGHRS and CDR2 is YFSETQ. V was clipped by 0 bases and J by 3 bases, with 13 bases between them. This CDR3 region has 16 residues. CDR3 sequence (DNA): TGCGCCAGCAGCTTGGGACTCCCGCCGGTCTACAATGAGCAGTTCTTC. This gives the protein CASSLGLPPVYNEQFF.

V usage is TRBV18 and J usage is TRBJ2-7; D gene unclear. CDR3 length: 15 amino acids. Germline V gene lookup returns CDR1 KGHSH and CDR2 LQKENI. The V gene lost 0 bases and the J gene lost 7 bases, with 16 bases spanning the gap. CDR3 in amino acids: CASSPPNRVLGEQYF. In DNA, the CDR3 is TGTGCCAGCTCACCACCCAATCGGGTGCTCGGAGAGCAGTACTTC. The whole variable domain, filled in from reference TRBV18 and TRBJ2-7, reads NAGVMQNPRHLVRRRGQEARLRCSPMKGHSHVYWYRQLPEEGLKFMVYLQKENIIDESGMPKERFSAEFPKEGPSILRIQQVVRGDSAAYFCASSPPNRVLGEQYFGPGTRLTVT.

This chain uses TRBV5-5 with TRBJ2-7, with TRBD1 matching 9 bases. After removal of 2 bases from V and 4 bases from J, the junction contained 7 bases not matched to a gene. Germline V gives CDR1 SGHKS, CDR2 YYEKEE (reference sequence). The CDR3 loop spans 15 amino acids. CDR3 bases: TGTGCCAGCAGCTTAAGTCGGGACAGGGCTTACGAGCAGTACTTC. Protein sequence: CASSLSRDRAYEQYF.

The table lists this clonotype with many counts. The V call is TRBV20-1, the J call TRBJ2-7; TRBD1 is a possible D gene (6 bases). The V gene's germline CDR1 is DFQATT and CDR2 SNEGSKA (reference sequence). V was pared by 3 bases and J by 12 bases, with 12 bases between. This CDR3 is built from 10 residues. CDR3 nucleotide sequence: TGCAGTGCTAGGGACAGTATAATGTACGTC. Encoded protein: CSARDSIMYV.